The clone carrying this TCR beta chain was seen only a few times. The antigen remains unidentified. The entry originates in a study of T cells in Graves' hyperthyroidism and ophthalmopathy. Findings and caveats of the study: Before onset, by a median of 6.5 months, the model predicted ophthalmopathy. Most clonotypes expanded in thyroid above 0.001 were likewise present in blood.

Lactation, pregnancy, other autoimmune disease or uncontrolled infection led to exclusion of patients. Diagnosis rested on symptoms, serum thyroxine and TRAb, thyroid ultrasound, and orbital computed tomography. This CDR3 has 15 residues. V was pared by 3 bases and J by 0 bases, with 0 bases of the junction left unmatched. Looked up from germline, CDR1 is SGDLS and CDR2 is YYNGEE. Researchers amplified the TCR beta CDR3 regions from RNA transcripts. First-round RT-PCR with HTBI primers amplified the TCR CDR3 region. TCRdb reprocessed the multiplex PCR reads via MiXCR and lists one record per CDR3 protein. Altogether 600,000 or so distinct CDR3 sequences are present, roughly 15% being singletons, with the ten largest covering around 3.9%.

The clonotype comes from a woman in her twenties or thirties with Graves' hyperthyroidism. The V gene is TRBV9, the J gene TRBJ1-4, with TRBD1 matching over 9 bases. Sequencing was carried out using blood. The CDR3 nucleotides are TGTGCCAGCAGCGGGACAGGGGCAACTAATGAAAAACTGTTTTTT. Its protein is CASSGTGATNEKLFF.